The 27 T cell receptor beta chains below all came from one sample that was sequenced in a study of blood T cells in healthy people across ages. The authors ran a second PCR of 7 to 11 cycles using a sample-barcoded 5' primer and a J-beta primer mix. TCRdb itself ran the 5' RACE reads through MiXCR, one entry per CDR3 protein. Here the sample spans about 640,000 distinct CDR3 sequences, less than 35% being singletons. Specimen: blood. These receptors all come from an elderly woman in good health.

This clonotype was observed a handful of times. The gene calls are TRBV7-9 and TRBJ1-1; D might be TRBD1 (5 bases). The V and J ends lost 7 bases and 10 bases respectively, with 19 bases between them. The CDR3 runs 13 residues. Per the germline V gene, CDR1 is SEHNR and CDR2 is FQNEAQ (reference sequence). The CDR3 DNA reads TGTGCCAGCACCGCCTTCGGGGGGGAGTCAGCTTTCTTT. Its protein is CASTAFGGESAFF.

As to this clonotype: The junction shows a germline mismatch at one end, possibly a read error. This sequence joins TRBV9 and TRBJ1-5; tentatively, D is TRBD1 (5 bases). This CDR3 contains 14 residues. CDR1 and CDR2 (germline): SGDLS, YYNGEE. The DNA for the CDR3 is TGTGTCAGCAGCGCGGACGGGGGGTGGCAGCCCCAGCATTTT. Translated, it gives CVSSADGGWQPQHF.

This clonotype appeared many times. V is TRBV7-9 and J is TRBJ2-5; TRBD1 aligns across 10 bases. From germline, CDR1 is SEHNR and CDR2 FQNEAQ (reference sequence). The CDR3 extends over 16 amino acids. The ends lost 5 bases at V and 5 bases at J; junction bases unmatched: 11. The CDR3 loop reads CASSPRTGGNGETQYF. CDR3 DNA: TGTGCCAGCAGCCCTAGGACAGGGGGGAACGGGGAGACCCAGTACTTC.

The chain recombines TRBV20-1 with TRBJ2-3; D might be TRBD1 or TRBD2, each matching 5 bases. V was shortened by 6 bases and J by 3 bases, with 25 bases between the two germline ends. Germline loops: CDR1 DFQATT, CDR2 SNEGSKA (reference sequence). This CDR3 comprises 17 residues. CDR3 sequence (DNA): TGCAGTGCCCAGGGTGGTGGGCAGGAGGCAGAGACAGATACGCAGTATTTT. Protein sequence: CSAQGGGQEAETDTQYF.

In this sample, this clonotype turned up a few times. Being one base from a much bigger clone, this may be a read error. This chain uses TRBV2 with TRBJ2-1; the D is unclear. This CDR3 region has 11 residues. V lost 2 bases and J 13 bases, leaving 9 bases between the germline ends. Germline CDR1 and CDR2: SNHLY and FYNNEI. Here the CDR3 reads CASSELETQFF. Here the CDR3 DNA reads TGTGCCAGCAGTGAATTGGAGACCCAGTTCTTC. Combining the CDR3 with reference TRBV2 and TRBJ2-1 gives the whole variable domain EPEVTQTPSHQVTQMGQEVILRCVPISNHLYFYWYRQILGQKVEFLVSFYNNEISEKSEIFDDQFSVERPDGSNFTLKIRSTKLEDSAMYFCASSELETQFFGPGTRLTVL.

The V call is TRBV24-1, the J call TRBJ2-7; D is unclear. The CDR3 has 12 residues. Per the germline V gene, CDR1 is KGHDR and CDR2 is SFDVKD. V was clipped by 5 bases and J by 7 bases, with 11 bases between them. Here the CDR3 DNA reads TGTGCCACCAGTGCCCTTTCGAATGAGCAGTACTTC. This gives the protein CATSALSNEQYF.

CDR3 residues: CSARDLLAGGLETQYF. CDR3 in DNA: TGCAGTGCTAGAGATCTGCTAGCGGGGGGGCTGGAGACCCAGTACTTC. This rearrangement joins TRBV20-1 to TRBJ2-5, with 12 bases aligning to TRBD2. Germline-derived CDR1 and CDR2 are DFQATT and SNEGSKA (reference sequence). The ends lost 0 bases at V and 5 bases at J; junction bases unmatched: 7. The CDR3 contains 16 residues.

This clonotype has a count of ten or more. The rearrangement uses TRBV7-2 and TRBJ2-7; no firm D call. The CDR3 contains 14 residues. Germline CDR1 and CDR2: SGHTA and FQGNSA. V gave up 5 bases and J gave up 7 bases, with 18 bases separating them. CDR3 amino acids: CASSPDHLSREQYF. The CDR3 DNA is TGTGCCAGCAGCCCGGACCATCTATCGCGGGAGCAGTACTTC.

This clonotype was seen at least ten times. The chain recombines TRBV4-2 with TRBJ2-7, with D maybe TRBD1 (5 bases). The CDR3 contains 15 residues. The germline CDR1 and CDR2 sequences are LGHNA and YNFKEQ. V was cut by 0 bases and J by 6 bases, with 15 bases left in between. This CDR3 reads CASSQDTPGFAEQYF. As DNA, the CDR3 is TGTGCCAGCAGCCAAGATACCCCAGGGTTCGCCGAGCAGTACTTC.

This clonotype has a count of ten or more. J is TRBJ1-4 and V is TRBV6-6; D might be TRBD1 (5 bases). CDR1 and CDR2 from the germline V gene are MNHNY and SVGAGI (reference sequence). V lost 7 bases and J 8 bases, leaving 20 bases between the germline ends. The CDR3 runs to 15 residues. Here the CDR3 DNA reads TGTGCCAGCAAAGCGGGACGGCCTAATGAAGAAAAACTGTTTTTT. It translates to CASKAGRPNEEKLFF.

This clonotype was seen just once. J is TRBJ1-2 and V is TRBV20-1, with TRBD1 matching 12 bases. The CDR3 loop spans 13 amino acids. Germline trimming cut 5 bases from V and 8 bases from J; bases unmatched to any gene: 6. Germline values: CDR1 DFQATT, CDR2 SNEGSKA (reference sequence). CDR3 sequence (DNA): TGCAGTGCTGAGGGACAGGGGGCTGGGGGCTACACCTTC. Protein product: CSAEGQGAGGYTF.

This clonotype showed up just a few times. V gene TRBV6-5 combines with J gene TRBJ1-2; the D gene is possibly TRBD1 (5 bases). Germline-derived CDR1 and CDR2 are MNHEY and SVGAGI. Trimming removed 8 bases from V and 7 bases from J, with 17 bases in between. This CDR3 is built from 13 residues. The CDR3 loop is CASCARAAAGYTF. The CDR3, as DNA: TGTGCCAGCTGTGCCAGGGCAGCTGCTGGCTACACCTTC.

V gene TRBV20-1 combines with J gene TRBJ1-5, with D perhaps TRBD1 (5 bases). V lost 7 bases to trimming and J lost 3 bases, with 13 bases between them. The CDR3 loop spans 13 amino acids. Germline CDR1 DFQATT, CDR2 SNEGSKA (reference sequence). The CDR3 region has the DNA TGCAGTGTACGAGGGGCCATCAATCAGCCCCAGCATTTT. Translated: CSVRGAINQPQHF.

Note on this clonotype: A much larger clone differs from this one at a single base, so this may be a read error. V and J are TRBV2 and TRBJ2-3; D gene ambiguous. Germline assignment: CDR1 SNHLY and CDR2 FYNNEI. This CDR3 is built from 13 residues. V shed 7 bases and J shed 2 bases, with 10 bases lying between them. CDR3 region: CASIKETTDTQYF. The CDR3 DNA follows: TGTGCCAGCATAAAGGAGACCACAGATACGCAGTATTTT.

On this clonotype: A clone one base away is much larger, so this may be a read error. This CDR3 is CASSNRGLGNEQFF. The CDR3 DNA follows: TGTGCCAGCAGCAACAGGGGGCTTGGGAATGAGCAGTTCTTC. This rearrangement joins TRBV6-4 to TRBJ2-1; 9 bases fit TRBD1. The germline V gene encodes CDR1 MRHNA and CDR2 SNTAGT. The CDR3 is 14 amino acids. Trimming took 6 bases from V and 7 from J; bases not matched to a gene: 7.

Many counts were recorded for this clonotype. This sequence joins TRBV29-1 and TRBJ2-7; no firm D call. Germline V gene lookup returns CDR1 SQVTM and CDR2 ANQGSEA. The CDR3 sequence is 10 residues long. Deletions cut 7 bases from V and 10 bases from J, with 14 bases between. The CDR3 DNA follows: TGCAGCGGAGTGTCTGGTGCCCAGTACTTC. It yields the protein CSGVSGAQYF.

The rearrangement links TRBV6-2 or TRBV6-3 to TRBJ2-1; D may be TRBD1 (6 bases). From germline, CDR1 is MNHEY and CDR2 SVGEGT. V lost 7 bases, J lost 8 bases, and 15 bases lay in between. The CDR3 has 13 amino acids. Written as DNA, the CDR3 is TGTGCCAGCAACGACAGGCTTAAGGATGAGCAGTTCTTC. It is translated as CASNDRLKDEQFF.

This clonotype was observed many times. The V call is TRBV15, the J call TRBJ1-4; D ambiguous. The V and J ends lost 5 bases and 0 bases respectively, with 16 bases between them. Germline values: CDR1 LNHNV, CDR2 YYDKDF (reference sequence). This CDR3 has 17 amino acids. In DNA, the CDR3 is TGTGCCACCAGCGGATCCCGACATGTTGCAACTAATGAAAAACTGTTTTTT. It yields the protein CATSGSRHVATNEKLFF.

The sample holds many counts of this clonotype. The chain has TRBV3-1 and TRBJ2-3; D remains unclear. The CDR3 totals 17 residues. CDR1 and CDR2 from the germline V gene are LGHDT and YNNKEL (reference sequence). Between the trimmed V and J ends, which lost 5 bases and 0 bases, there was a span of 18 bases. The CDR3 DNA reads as TGTGCCAGCAGCGAACGTCGGAGTGGGCCTAGCACAGATACGCAGTATTTT. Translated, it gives CASSERRSGPSTDTQYF.

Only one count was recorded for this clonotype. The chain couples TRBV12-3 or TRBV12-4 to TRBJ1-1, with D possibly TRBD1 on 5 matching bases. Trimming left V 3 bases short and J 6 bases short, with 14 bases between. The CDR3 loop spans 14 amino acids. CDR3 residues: CASSFPRGLPEAFF. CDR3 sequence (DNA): TGTGCCAGCAGTTTCCCACGGGGACTCCCTGAAGCTTTCTTT.

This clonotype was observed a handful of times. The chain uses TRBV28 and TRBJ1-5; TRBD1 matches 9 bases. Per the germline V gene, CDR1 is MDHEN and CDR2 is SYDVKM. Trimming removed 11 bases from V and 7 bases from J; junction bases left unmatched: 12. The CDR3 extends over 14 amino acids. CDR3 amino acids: CAGRTGGARQPQHF. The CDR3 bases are TGTGCCGGACGAACAGGGGGCGCGAGACAGCCCCAGCATTTT.

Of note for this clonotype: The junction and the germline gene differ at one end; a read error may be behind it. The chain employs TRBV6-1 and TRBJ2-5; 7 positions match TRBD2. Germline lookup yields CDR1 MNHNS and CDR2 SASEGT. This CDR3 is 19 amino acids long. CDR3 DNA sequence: TGTGCCAACAGTGAATATATCGTTGTGGGCCAGGGAGGGACCCAGGAGCAGTACTTC. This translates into CANSEYIVVGQGGTQEQYF.

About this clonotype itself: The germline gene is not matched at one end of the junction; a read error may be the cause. This CDR3 is CASSITGGRADAQYF. For the CDR3, the DNA is TGTGCCAGCAGTATTACAGGGGGGAGAGCAGATGCGCAGTATTTT. The V call is TRBV12-3 or TRBV12-4, the J call TRBJ2-3; TRBD1 matches 8 bases. The CDR3 spans 15 residues.

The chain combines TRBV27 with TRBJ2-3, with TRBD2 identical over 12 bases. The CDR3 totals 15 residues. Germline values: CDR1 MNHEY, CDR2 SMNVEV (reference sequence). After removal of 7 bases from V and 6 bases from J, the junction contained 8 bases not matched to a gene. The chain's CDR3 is CASKRTSGALDTQYF. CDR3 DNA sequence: TGTGCCAGCAAAAGGACTAGCGGGGCTCTGGATACGCAGTATTTT.

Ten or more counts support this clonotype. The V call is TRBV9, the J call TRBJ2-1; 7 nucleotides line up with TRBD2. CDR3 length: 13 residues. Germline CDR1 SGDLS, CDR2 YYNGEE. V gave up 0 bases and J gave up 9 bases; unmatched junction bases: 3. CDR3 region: CASSVGGEGEQFF. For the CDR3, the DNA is TGTGCCAGCAGCGTAGGAGGGGAGGGTGAGCAGTTCTTC.

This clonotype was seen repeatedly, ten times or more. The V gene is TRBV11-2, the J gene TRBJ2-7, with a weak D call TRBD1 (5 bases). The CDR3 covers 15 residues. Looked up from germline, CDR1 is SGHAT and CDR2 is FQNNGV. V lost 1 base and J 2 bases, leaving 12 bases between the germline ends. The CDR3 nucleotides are TGTGCCAGCAGCTTAGGGTCGACAGCAACCTACGAGCAGTACTTC. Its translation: CASSLGSTATYEQYF. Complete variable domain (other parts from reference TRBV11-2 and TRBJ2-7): EAGVAQSPRYKIIEKRQSVAFWCNPISGHATLYWYQQILGQGPKLLIQFQNNGVVDDSQLPKDRFSAERLKGVDSTLKIQPAKLEDSAVYLCASSLGSTATYEQYFGPGTRLTVT.

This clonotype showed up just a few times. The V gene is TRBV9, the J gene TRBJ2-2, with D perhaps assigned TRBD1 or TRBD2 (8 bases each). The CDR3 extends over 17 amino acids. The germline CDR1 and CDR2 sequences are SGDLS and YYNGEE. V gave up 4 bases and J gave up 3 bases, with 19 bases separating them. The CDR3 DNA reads TGTGCCAGCAGCCCAGGGGGCGGGGGGACGTACACCGGGGAGCTGTTTTTT. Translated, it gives CASSPGGGGTYTGELFF.